This TCR beta chain is drawn from a study of response to subunit inactivated influenza vaccine. Study-level results: Authors suggested each seasonal influenza vaccination recruits few new T cells.

Using its own MiXCR run on the RT-PCR reads, TCRdb lists one record per CDR3 protein. Among hundreds of thousands of distinct CDR3 sequences listed, roughly 14% were seen once. In the case of this clonotype: Its antigen is not identified.

V dropped 3 bases and J dropped 1 base, with 11 bases sitting between them. The germline V gene has CDR1 SNHLY and CDR2 FYNNEI. The CDR3 runs to 15 residues. Sequenced material: PBMCs from blood, taken 11 to 12 days after vaccination. This TCR was sampled from a man aged 45-65 years who received an inactivated influenza vaccine. This sequence joins TRBV2 and TRBJ2-3; a possible D gene is TRBD2 (6 bases). For the CDR3, the DNA is TGTGCCAGCAGTGATGGCGGGATCCGCACAGATACGCAGTATTTT. It yields the protein CASSDGGIRTDTQYF.